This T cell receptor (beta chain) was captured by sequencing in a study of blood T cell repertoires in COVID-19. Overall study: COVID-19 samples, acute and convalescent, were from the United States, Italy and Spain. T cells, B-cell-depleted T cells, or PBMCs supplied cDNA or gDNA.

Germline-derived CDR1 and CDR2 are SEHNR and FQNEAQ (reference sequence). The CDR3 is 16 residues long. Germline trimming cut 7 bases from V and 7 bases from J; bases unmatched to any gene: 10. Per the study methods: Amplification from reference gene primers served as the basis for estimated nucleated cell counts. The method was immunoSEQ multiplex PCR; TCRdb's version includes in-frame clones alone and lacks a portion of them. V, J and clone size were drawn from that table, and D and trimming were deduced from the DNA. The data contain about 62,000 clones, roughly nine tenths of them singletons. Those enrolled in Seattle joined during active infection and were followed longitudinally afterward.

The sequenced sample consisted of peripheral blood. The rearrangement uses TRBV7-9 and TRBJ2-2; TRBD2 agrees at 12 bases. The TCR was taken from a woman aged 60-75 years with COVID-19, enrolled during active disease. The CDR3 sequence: CASTLRLAGVIGELFF. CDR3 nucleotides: TGTGCCAGCACCCTCCGACTAGCGGGAGTTATCGGGGAGCTGTTTTTT.